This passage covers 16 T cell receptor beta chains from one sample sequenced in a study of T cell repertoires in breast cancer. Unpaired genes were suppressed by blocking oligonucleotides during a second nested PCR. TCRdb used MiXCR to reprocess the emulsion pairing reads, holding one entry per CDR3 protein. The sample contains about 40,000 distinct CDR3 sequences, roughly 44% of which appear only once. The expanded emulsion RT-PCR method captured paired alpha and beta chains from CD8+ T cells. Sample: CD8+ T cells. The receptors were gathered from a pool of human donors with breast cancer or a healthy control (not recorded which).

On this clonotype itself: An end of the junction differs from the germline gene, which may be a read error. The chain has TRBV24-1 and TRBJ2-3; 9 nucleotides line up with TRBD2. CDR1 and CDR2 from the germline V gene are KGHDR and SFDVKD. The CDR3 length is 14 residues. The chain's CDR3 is CATSIAGDTDTQCF. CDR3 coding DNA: TGTGCCACCAGTATAGCGGGGGACACAGATACGCAGTGTTTT.

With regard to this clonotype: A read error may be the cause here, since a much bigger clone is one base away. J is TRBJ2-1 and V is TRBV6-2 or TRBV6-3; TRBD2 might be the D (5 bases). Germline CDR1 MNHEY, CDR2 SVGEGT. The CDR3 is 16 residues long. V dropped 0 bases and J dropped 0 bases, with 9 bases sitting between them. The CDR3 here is CASSYSSESSYNEQFF. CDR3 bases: TGTGCCAGCAGTTACTCTAGCGAGAGCTCCTACAATGAGCAGTTCTTC.

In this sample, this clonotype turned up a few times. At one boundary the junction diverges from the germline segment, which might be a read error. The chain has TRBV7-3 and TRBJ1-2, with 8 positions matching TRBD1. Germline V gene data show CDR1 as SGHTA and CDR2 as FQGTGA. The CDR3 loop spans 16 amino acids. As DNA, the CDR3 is TGTGCCAGCCGCTTGGGACAGGCGTCAGCTAACTATGGCTACACCTTC. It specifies CASRLGQASANYGYTF. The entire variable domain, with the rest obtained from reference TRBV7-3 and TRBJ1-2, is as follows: GAGVSQTPSNKVTEKGKYVELRCDPISGHTALYWYRQSLGQGPEFLIYFQGTGAADDSGLPNDRFFAVRPEGSVSTLKIQRTERGDSAVYLCASRLGQASANYGYTFGSGTRLTVV.

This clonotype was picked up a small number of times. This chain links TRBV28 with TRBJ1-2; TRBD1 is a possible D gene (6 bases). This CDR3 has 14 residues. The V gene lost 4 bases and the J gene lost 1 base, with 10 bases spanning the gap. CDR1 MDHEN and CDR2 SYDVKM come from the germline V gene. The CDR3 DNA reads TGTGCCAGCAGTTCGATCAGGGGTAACTATGGCTACACCTTC. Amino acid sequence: CASSSIRGNYGYTF.

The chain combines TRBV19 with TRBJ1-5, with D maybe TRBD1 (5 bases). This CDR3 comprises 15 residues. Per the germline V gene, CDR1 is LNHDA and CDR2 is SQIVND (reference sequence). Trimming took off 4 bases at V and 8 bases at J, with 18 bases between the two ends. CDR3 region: CASSNPGAGGKPQHF. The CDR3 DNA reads TGTGCCAGTAGTAATCCCGGGGCCGGGGGGAAGCCCCAGCATTTT.

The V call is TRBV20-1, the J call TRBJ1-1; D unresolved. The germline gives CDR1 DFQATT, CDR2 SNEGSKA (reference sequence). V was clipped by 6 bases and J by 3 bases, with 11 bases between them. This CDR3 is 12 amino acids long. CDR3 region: CSARTEYTEAFF. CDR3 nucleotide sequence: TGCAGTGCCCGGACGGAGTACACTGAAGCTTTCTTT.

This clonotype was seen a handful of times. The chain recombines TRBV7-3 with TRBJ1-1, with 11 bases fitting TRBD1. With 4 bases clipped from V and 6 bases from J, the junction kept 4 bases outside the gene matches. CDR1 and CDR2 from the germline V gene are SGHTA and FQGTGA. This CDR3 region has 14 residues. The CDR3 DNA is TGTGCCAGCAGCTCCCCGGGACAGGGGGCTGAAGCTTTCTTT. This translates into CASSSPGQGAEAFF.

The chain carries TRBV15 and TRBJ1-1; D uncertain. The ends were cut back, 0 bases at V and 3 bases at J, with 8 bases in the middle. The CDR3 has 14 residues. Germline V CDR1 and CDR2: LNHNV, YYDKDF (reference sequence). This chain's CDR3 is CATSRENFDTEAFF. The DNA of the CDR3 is TGTGCCACCAGCAGAGAGAATTTTGACACTGAAGCTTTCTTT.

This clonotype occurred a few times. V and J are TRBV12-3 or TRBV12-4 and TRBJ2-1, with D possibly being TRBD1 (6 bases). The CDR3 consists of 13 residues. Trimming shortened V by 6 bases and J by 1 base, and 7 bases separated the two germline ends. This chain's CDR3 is CASSGQSYNEQFF. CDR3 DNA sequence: TGTGCCAGCAGCGGACAGTCCTACAATGAGCAGTTCTTC.

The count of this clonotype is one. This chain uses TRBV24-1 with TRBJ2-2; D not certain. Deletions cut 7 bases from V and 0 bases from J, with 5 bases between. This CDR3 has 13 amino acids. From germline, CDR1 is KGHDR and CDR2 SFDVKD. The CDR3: CATRGANTGELFF. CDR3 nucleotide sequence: TGTGCCACCAGGGGCGCGAACACCGGGGAGCTGTTTTTT.

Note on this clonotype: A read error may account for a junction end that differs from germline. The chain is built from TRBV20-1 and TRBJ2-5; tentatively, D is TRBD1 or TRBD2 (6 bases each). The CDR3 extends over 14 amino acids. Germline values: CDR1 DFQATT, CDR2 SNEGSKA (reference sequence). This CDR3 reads CSASDFRGAEAQYF. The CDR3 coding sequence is TGCAGTGCTAGCGACTTTAGGGGGGCAGAGGCCCAGTACTTC.

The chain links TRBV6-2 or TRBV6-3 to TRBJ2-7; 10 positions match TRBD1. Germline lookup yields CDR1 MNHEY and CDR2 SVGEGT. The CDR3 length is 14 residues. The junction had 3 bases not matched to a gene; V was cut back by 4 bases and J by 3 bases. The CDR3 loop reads CASSWDRGFYEQYF. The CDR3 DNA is TGTGCCAGCAGTTGGGACAGGGGTTTCTACGAGCAGTACTTC.

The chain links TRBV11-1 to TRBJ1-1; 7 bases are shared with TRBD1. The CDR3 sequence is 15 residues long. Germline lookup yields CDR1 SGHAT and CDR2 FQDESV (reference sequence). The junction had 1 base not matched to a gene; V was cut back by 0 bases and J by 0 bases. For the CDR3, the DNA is TGTGCCAGCAGCTTAGCGGACAGGATGAACACTGAAGCTTTCTTT. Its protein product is CASSLADRMNTEAFF.

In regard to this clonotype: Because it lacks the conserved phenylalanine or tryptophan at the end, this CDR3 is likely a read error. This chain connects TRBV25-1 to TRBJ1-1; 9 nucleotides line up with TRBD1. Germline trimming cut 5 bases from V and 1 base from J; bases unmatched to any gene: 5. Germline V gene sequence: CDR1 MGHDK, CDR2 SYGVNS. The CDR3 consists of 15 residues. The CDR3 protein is CASSPSDRGNTEAFL. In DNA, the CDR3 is TGTGCCAGCAGTCCGTCGGACAGGGGGAACACTGAAGCTTTCCTT.

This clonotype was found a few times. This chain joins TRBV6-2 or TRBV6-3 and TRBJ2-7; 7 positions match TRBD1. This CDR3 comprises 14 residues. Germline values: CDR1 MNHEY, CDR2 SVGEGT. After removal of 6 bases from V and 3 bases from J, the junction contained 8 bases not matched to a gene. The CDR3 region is CASRRQGSRYEQYF. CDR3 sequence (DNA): TGTGCCAGCAGGAGACAGGGTTCTCGCTACGAGCAGTACTTC.

This CDR3 reads CASSLAHREGTEAFF. The DNA of the CDR3 is TGCGCCAGCAGCTTGGCCCACAGGGAAGGCACTGAAGCTTTCTTT. The chain combines TRBV5-1 with TRBJ1-1, with D maybe TRBD1 (6 bases). The CDR3 has 15 residues. The V end lost 0 bases, the J end lost 4 bases, and 13 bases lay between the germline ends. CDR1 and CDR2 from the germline V gene are SGHRS and YFSETQ. The entire variable domain, with the rest obtained from reference TRBV5-1 and TRBJ1-1, is as follows: KAGVTQTPRYLIKTRGQQVTLSCSPISGHRSVSWYQQTPGQGLQFLFEYFSETQRNKGNFPGRFSGRQFSNSRSEMNVSTLELGDSALYLCASSLAHREGTEAFFGQGTRLTVV.